This is a list of T cell receptor beta chains from one sample in a study of T cells in Graves' hyperthyroidism and ophthalmopathy. One entry per CDR3 protein results from TCRdb running MiXCR on the multiplex PCR reads. The sample contains some 620,000 distinct CDR3 sequences, 16% of which appear only once. The sequenced sample consisted of blood. These receptor sequences come from a woman in her twenties or thirties with Graves' hyperthyroidism. The CDR3 runs from the conserved cysteine through the conserved F or W. A D gene is named only where the DNA matches it firmly. Clone size, where shown, is once, few, many, or a class for clones that have expanded.

cdr3_length d_call j_call v_call clone_size cdr3_aa cdr3_nt
14 NA TRBJ1-4 TRBV6-1 NA CASSRTPDDEKLFF TGTGCCAGCAGTCGGACACCTGATGATGAAAAACTGTTTTTT
12 TRBD1 TRBJ1-1 TRBV5-8 NA CASRDREGGAFF TGTGCCAGCAGGGACAGGGAGGGTGGAGCTTTCTTT
12 NA TRBJ1-5 TRBV12-5 many CASGDGYQPQHF TGTGCTAGTGGGGACGGTTATCAGCCCCAGCATTTT
12 NA TRBJ1-4 TRBV28 few CASGPPNEKLFF TGTGCCAGCGGGCCACCAAATGAAAAACTGTTTTTT
15 NA TRBJ2-3 TRBV4-1 NA CASSQVSQSTDTQYF TGCGCCAGCAGCCAAGTCTCACAGTCCACAGATACGCAGTATTTT
13 NA TRBJ2-7 TRBV13 many CASSVRIGWEQYF TGTGCCAGCAGTGTCCGGATCGGTTGGGAGCAGTACTTC
14 NA TRBJ2-5 TRBV7-9 many CASSPPPARETQYF TGTGCCAGCAGCCCGCCCCCGGCGCGGGAGACCCAGTACTTC
18 NA TRBJ2-1 TRBV7-8 many CASRRGGPARGRYNEQFF TGTGCCAGCAGGAGGGGCGGGCCCGCCCGAGGACGCTACAATGAGCAGTTCTTC
16 NA TRBJ2-2 TRBV25-1 NA CASRGEQVFSSGELFF TGTGCCAGCAGGGGGGAACAGGTTTTTAGTTCCGGGGAGCTGTTTTTT
14 NA TRBJ2-7 TRBV7-8 many CASSPNQASYEQYF TGTGCCAGCAGCCCCAATCAGGCTTCCTACGAGCAGTACTTC
14 NA TRBJ2-4 TRBV7-3 few CASSLSPVKNIQYF TGTGCCAGCAGCTTATCTCCGGTCAAAAACATTCAGTACTTC
15 TRBD1 TRBJ1-1 TRBV5-5 many CASSFYTGEGTEAFF TGTGCCAGCAGCTTCTATACAGGGGAGGGGACTGAAGCTTTCTTT
16 NA TRBJ1-2 TRBV14 few CASSQEPGPLAYGYTF TGTGCCAGCAGCCAAGAACCGGGACCGCTGGCATATGGCTACACCTTC
16 TRBD1 TRBJ2-4 TRBV9 NA CASSLGTGLAKNIQYF TGTGCCAGCAGCTTAGGGACAGGCTTAGCCAAAAACATTCAGTACTTC
18 NA TRBJ2-1 TRBV27 many CASSLLGRTFSSYNEQFF TGTGCCAGCAGTTTATTAGGCCGTACATTCAGCTCCTACAATGAGCAGTTCTTC
16 TRBD1 TRBJ1-5 TRBV24-1 NA CATSDSQGARHQPQHF TGTGCCACCAGTGATTCACAGGGGGCTAGGCATCAGCCCCAGCATTTT
14 TRBD2 TRBJ2-1 TRBV11-2 NA CASSFSGRNNEQFF TGTGCCAGCAGCTTCAGCGGGAGGAATAATGAGCAGTTCTTC
15 NA TRBJ2-7 TRBV3-1 many CASSQGAGVAYEQYF TGTGCCAGCAGCCAAGGAGCCGGGGTTGCCTACGAGCAGTACTTC
15 NA TRBJ1-4 TRBV7-2 NA CASSRGAGPNEKLFF TGTGCCAGCAGTCGGGGGGCGGGGCCTAATGAAAAACTGTTTTTT
16 TRBD2 TRBJ2-5 TRBV3-1 NA CASSQGTSGSIETQYF TGTGCCAGCAGCCAGGGGACTAGCGGGAGCATTGAGACCCAGTACTTC
17 TRBD2 TRBJ2-1 TRBV27 many CASISRQLAGGRNEQFF TGTGCCAGCATATCCCGACAACTAGCGGGAGGGCGGAATGAGCAGTTCTTC
14 TRBD2 TRBJ2-1 TRBV3-1 few CASSRGTSGNKQFF TGTGCCAGCAGCCGTGGGACTAGTGGGAATAAGCAGTTCTTC
11 NA TRBJ1-1 TRBV28 many CASSPAVEAFF TGTGCCAGCAGTCCGGCCGTTGAAGCTTTCTTT
13 NA TRBJ1-4 TRBV10-3 NA CAISDTANEKLFF TGTGCCATCAGTGATACGGCTAATGAAAAACTGTTTTTT
13 NA TRBJ1-1 TRBV6-1 many CALEGFMNTEAFF TGTGCCCTGGAAGGTTTCATGAACACTGAAGCTTTCTTT
15 NA TRBJ2-5 TRBV7-2 NA CASTAGPTLQETQYF TGTGCCAGCACGGCAGGTCCTACCCTACAAGAGACCCAGTACTTC
18 TRBD1 TRBJ2-3 TRBV5-1 NA CASSSPTGENPQADTQYF TGCGCCAGCAGCTCCCCTACAGGGGAAAATCCACAGGCAGATACGCAGTATTTT
15 TRBD2 TRBJ2-1 TRBV15 few CATSREREGYNEQFF TGTGCCACCAGCAGAGAGCGGGAGGGTTACAATGAGCAGTTCTTC
17 NA TRBJ2-6 TRBV6-1 many CASSYKGRASGANVLTF TGTGCCAGCAGCTACAAGGGCAGGGCTTCTGGGGCCAACGTCCTGACTTTC
14 TRBD2 TRBJ2-1 TRBV12-3/TRBV12-4 few CASRISGRNNEQFF TGTGCCAGCAGGATAAGCGGGAGAAACAATGAGCAGTTCTTC
15 TRBD2 TRBJ2-7 TRBV20-1 many CSARGTKTNSYEQYF TGCAGTGCCCGAGGGACTAAGACAAACTCCTACGAGCAGTACTTC
13 NA TRBJ1-1 TRBV3-1 NA CASSQDLTTEAFF TGTGCCAGCAGCCAAGATCTTACGACTGAAGCTTTCTTT
13 NA TRBJ2-1 TRBV24-1 NA CATRGGAGNEQFF TGTGCCACCAGGGGGGGCGCAGGGAATGAGCAGTTCTTC
13 NA TRBJ1-3 TRBV30 few CAGDLFSGNTIYF TGTGCCGGGGACCTCTTCTCTGGAAACACCATATATTTT
14 TRBD2 TRBJ2-1 TRBV5-6 NA CASTRLAGDHEQFF TGTGCCAGCACAAGACTAGCGGGAGATCATGAGCAGTTCTTC
16 TRBD2 TRBJ2-3 TRBV6-5 many CASSYYGTSFTDTQYF TGTGCCAGCAGTTACTACGGGACTAGCTTCACAGATACGCAGTATTTT
17 TRBD1 TRBJ2-2 TRBV15 NA CATSSINRGWDTGELFF TGTGCCACCAGCTCAATCAACAGGGGGTGGGACACCGGGGAGCTGTTTTTT
15 NA TRBJ2-3 TRBV7-3 few CASSPQGGGPDTQYF TGTGCCAGCAGCCCGCAGGGAGGGGGCCCAGATACGCAGTATTTT
15 NA TRBJ2-2 TRBV9 few CASSAIGYNTGELFF TGTGCCAGCAGCGCAATCGGATACAACACCGGGGAGCTGTTTTTT
14 TRBD2 TRBJ2-7 TRBV18 NA CASSQLAETTKQYF TGTGCCAGCTCACAACTAGCGGAAACTACGAAGCAGTACTTC
12 NA TRBJ2-3 TRBV20-1 NA CSARINTDTQYF TGCAGTGCTAGGATAAACACAGATACGCAGTATTTT
15 NA TRBJ2-1 TRBV7-9 few CASSSKPGLQYEQFF TGTGCCAGCAGCTCAAAACCAGGTCTACAATATGAGCAGTTCTTC
16 TRBD1 TRBJ2-4 TRBV13 few CASSSRQGIPKNIQYF TGTGCCAGCAGCTCAAGACAGGGGATCCCCAAAAACATTCAGTACTTC
15 NA TRBJ1-3 TRBV5-1 NA CASSFDRFSGNTIYF TGCGCCAGCAGCTTCGACAGGTTCTCGGGGAACACCATATATTTT
15 NA TRBJ2-5 TRBV6-2/TRBV6-3 many CASSYAWTAPETQYF TGTGCCAGCAGTTACGCTTGGACAGCCCCGGAGACCCAGTACTTC
14 NA TRBJ1-5 TRBV11-2 many CASSLMSGNQPQHF TGTGCCAGCAGCTTAATGTCGGGGAATCAGCCCCAGCATTTT
15 TRBD2 TRBJ2-7 TRBV4-2 many CASSQDGGRAYEQYF TGTGCCAGCAGCCAAGACGGCGGGAGGGCCTACGAGCAGTACTTC
17 TRBD1 TRBJ1-1 TRBV6-9 NA CASSYQSPGTGDTEAFF TGTGCCAGCAGTTACCAGAGCCCCGGGACAGGGGACACTGAAGCTTTCTTT
17 NA TRBJ2-1 TRBV4-3 NA CASSQDLGAATYNEQFF TGCGCCAGCAGCCAAGATCTAGGAGCGGCCACCTACAATGAGCAGTTCTTC
14 NA TRBJ1-2 TRBV11-2 many CASSLVGDGYGYTF TGTGCCAGCAGCTTAGTGGGGGACGGCTATGGCTACACCTTC
17 NA TRBJ2-6 TRBV24-1 many CATSDFKGGAGANVLTF TGTGCCACCAGTGATTTTAAGGGTGGAGCTGGGGCCAACGTCCTGACTTTC
13 NA TRBJ1-3 TRBV12-3/TRBV12-4 NA CASSFGEEDTIYF TGTGCCAGCAGTTTTGGAGAGGAGGACACCATATATTTT
14 NA TRBJ1-2 TRBV5-1 NA CASSWTAERSGYTF TGCGCCAGCAGCTGGACGGCCGAGCGAAGTGGCTACACCTTC
16 TRBD1 TRBJ2-2 TRBV2 NA CASSALPGQGFGELFF TGTGCCAGCAGTGCCCTACCGGGACAGGGGTTCGGGGAGCTGTTTTTT
14 NA TRBJ2-3 TRBV11-2 many CASSSSGVTDTQYF TGTGCCAGCAGCTCTTCGGGAGTCACAGATACGCAGTATTTT
16 NA TRBJ2-7 TRBV19 NA CASSSRGGTASYEQYF TGTGCCAGTAGTTCCCGGGGAGGGACAGCGTCCTACGAGCAGTACTTC
16 TRBD2 TRBJ2-7 TRBV20-1 few CSARDPGGPPGSEQYF TGCAGTGCTAGAGACCCGGGGGGTCCTCCGGGCTCCGAGCAGTACTTC
14 NA TRBJ1-4 TRBV19 NA CASTPGQPNEKLFF TGTGCCAGTACCCCGGGACAACCTAATGAAAAACTGTTTTTT
14 NA TRBJ2-1 TRBV7-9 many CASSSSRWVNEQFF TGTGCCAGCAGCTCCTCGAGGTGGGTCAATGAGCAGTTCTTC